Given below is one T cell receptor beta chain in context. Its antigen is not yet known. Germline and junction disagree at one end, which may indicate a read error. This sample was taken from a study of blood T cells in healthy people across ages (dated by TCRdb to the mid-2010s). Looking at the study overall: In model experiments, template switching captured about one uniquely barcoded TCR beta cDNA molecule for every two T cells. Age-related changes in TCR beta repertoire diversity were measured in the study by deep sequencing normalized with unique cDNA molecular identifiers. Donors were grouped into four age groups: young (average about 15 years), middle-aged (roughly 37), aged (about 60) and long-lived (just over 80). To avoid experimental bias, donors of different ages were distributed randomly across sequencing lanes. For two donors (one aged 18 to 29 and one aged 80 or older), the study analyzed two additional independent replicas of 1 million unique cDNA reads from the same blood draw.

The CDR3 contains 14 residues, cysteine and phenylalanine counted. The retained sequence is limited to the CDR3, 42 bases, with the frame set at the first base. The library was obtained by 5' RACE. The instrument was an Illumina HiSeq 2500. A second about 7 to 11 cycle PCR used a sample-barcoded 5' primer and a J-beta primer mix. A template-switch 5' adaptor carrying 12 random nucleotides introduced a unique molecular identifier onto each TCR beta cDNA molecule. Each sample yielded at least 2.5 million CDR3-containing paired-end reads. First-strand cDNA was synthesized from all RNA with the Mint cDNA synthesis kit, primed by a TRBC-specific oligonucleotide. Following uracil-DNA glycosylase treatment, all cDNA underwent a first 18-cycle PCR with the universal primers M1SS and BC2_uni_R. In the source study's methods: For normalization, 1 million high-quality reads were randomly selected from each sample, with every read carrying a distinct molecular identifier. Reads with shared molecular identifiers were discarded instead of being binned into consensus sequences. MiTCR, set to a Q25 quality threshold and the strictest error-elimination algorithm, was used for CDR3 identification, clonotype clustering and error correction. Lower-bound total TCR beta diversity was estimated with a nonparametric unseen species model using Euler transformation. TCRdb reanalyzed the raw reads on its own, using fastp at Q25 for trimming and MiXCR for clone calling, and kept in-frame beta chains. Merged by CDR3 protein, the rows form single entries marked with the most common genes and DNA. The V and J calls, along with clone size, are taken from TCRdb and not from the paper's own processing. The sample has 1,500,000 or so distinct CDR3 sequences on record, approximately 63% of them singletons. Of the sample, over 5% falls within the top ten clones.

Results the study describes overall, beyond this receptor: The percentage of naive T cells measured by flow cytometry correlated strongly with observed TCR beta diversity. Because profiling used bulk unsorted PBMCs, naive and antigen-experienced compartments could not be compared conclusively. Compared with the aged group, the long-lived group had more naive CD4+ T cells, fewer expanded clones and increased TCR diversity, a pattern suggesting age selection. Total diversity estimates from one million sequenced T cells were considered lower bounds and underestimates. Observed TCR beta diversity per million T cells fell roughly linearly with age, and a significant reduction was already apparent by age around 40. Because the CMV infection status of the donors was unknown, age-related changes in expanded clonotypes may potentially have been confounded.

The donors were roughly 39 Caucasian individuals from Russia, aged roughly 6 to 100 years, who were systemically healthy. About 10 milliliters of peripheral blood were collected from each donor into EDTA-treated Vacutainer tubes. Ficoll-Paque density-gradient centrifugation was used to isolate PBMCs, with at least 6.5 million per sample. Total RNA was extracted from PBMCs with Trizol reagent, with at least 5.5 micrograms obtained per sample. For every donor, an aliquot of PBMCs went through flow cytometry to measure the percentages of naive CD45RAhigh/CD27high T cells. Sequencing input: blood. This clonotype was sampled from a man younger than 35 in good health. The chain couples TRBV12-3 or TRBV12-4 to TRBJ1-2, with no confident D gene call. CDR3 reads: CVSSPRTWLYGYTF. The sequenced DNA: TGTGTCAGCAGTCCGCGGACGTGGCTCTATGGCTACACCTTC.